The 10 T cell receptor beta chains reported below all come from one sample, sequenced in a study of T cell responses to AZD1222 COVID-19 vaccine (dated by TCRdb to about 2021). The library was generated by the immunoSEQ multiplex PCR assay. TCRdb holds this immuneACCESS table with in-frame rearrangements only. Some clones are missing; in checked studies, unresolved V genes explain under half, and the rest has no known cause. The sample table records some 160,000 clones; about 92% of these occur just once. The ten largest clones add up to over 0.7% of the sample. In light of the paper, this sample's time point label describes: baseline before first vaccination. The starting material was peripheral blood, obtained on day 0 of AZD1222 vaccination. Receptors originate from an adult in good health.

The J gene is TRBJ2-7, the V gene TRBV28; no clear D gene. V lost 5 bases and J 3 bases, leaving 11 bases between the germline ends. Per germline, CDR1 MDHEN and CDR2 SYDVKM. This CDR3 has 13 residues. In DNA, the CDR3 is TGTGCCAGCAGTAAGGACGGACGCTACGAGCAGTACTTC. Translation gives CASSKDGRYEQYF.

V gene TRBV4-2 combines with J gene TRBJ2-1, with a weak D call TRBD2 (6 bases). The CDR3 length is 12 residues. The germline gives CDR1 LGHNA, CDR2 YNFKEQ. The V end was cut by 4 bases, the J end by 13 bases, with 14 bases between. CDR3 nucleotides: TGTGCCAGCAGCCCCCCGACGGGGGAACAGTTCTTC. The encoded protein is CASSPPTGEQFF.

This chain joins TRBV5-1 and TRBJ2-3, with D perhaps TRBD1 or TRBD2 (7 bases each). CDR3 length: 17 residues. The germline V gene has CDR1 SGHRS and CDR2 YFSETQ. V was shortened by 1 base and J by 3 bases, with 18 bases between the two germline ends. CDR3 residues: CASSLFSQGGRTDTQYF. CDR3 nucleotides: TGCGCCAGCAGCTTGTTTTCTCAGGGGGGGAGGACAGATACGCAGTATTTT.

The V gene is TRBV27, the J gene TRBJ1-2; 9 bases line up with TRBD1. This CDR3 has 15 amino acids. The junction had 9 bases not matched to a gene; V was cut back by 4 bases and J by 6 bases. Germline V CDR1 and CDR2: MNHEY, SMNVEV (reference sequence). Here the CDR3 DNA reads TGTGCCAGCAGTTCCCCGACAGGGGGATGGAATGGCTACACCTTC. Encoded protein: CASSSPTGGWNGYTF.

This clone was seen only once. The chain recombines TRBV7-2 with TRBJ2-3; no clear D. V was shortened by 1 base and J by 0 bases, with 5 bases between the two germline ends. Per germline, CDR1 SGHTA and CDR2 FQGNSA. The CDR3 covers 14 residues. This CDR3 reads CASSLVHSTDTQYF. CDR3 DNA sequence: TGTGCCAGCAGCTTAGTTCACAGCACAGATACGCAGTATTTT. Full variable domain (rest looked up from reference TRBV7-2 and TRBJ2-3): GAGVSQSPSNKVTEKGKDVELRCDPISGHTALYWYRQSLGQGLEFLIYFQGNSAPDKSGLPSDRFSAERTGGSVSTLTIQRTQQEDSAVYLCASSLVHSTDTQYFGPGTRLTVL.

This sequence joins TRBV15 and TRBJ1-5, with no clear D. The CDR3 sequence is 16 residues long. Germline lookup yields CDR1 LNHNV and CDR2 YYDKDF (reference sequence). V lost 1 base and J 0 bases, leaving 10 bases between the germline ends. The chain's CDR3 is CATSRVSDLSNQPQHF. The CDR3 bases are TGTGCCACCAGCAGAGTCTCGGACCTTAGCAATCAGCCCCAGCATTTT. The full variable domain, in which reference TRBV15 and TRBJ1-5 provide the parts outside the CDR3, is DAMVIQNPRYQVTQFGKPVTLSCSQTLNHNVMYWYQQKSSQAPKLLFHYYDKDFNNEADTPDNFQSRRPNTSFCFLDIRSPGLGDTAMYLCATSRVSDLSNQPQHFGDGTRLSIL.

The table lists this clone with a count of one. The CDR3 DNA reads TGTGCCAGCAGTGAAACGGATGCCACCTACAATGAGCAGTTCTTC. It translates to CASSETDATYNEQFF. The J gene is TRBJ2-1, the V gene TRBV6-1, with D uncertain. The V and J ends lost 2 bases and 2 bases respectively, with 10 bases between them. From germline, CDR1 is MNHNS and CDR2 SASEGT. The CDR3 runs 15 residues.

J is TRBJ1-5 and V is TRBV29-1, with D maybe TRBD1 (5 bases). Trimming cost V 5 bases and J 4 bases, with 12 bases left between them. Germline V gene data show CDR1 as SQVTM and CDR2 as ANQGSEA. The CDR3 spans 13 residues. The CDR3 protein is CSVSWGGNQPQHF. CDR3 bases: TGCAGCGTTTCTTGGGGGGGAAATCAGCCCCAGCATTTT. Combining the CDR3 with reference TRBV29-1 and TRBJ1-5 gives the whole variable domain SAVISQKPSRDICQRGTSLTIQCQVDSQVTMMFWYRQQPGQSLTLIATANQGSEATYESGFVIDKFPISRPNLTFSTLTVSNMSPEDSSIYLCSVSWGGNQPQHFGDGTRLSIL.

The sample holds one count of this clone. The CDR3 here is CASSQDLEYF. The CDR3 DNA sequence: TGTGCCAGCAGCCAAGATCTGGAGTACTTC. This rearrangement joins TRBV3-1 (or the pseudogene TRBV3-2) to TRBJ2-5; D is uncertain. CDR1 LGHDT and CDR2 YNNKEL come from the germline V gene (reference sequence). This CDR3 region has 10 residues. V shed 0 bases and J shed 12 bases, with 5 bases lying between them.

The genes are TRBV10-3 and TRBJ2-7, with 10 bases that match TRBD2. The CDR3 loop spans 13 amino acids. V dropped 6 bases and J dropped 5; count of bases not matched to a gene: 4. Germline CDR1 reads ENHRY; CDR2 reads SYGVKD. CDR3 nucleotides: TGTGCCATCAGGTCGGGGACTAGCGACGAGCAGTACTTC. It yields the protein CAIRSGTSDEQYF.